This note documents a single T cell receptor beta chain sequence. It has no known antigen specificity. No base quality information exists; no much larger clone differs at one position. The data derive from a study of T cell changes during pregnancy in multiple sclerosis (dated by TCRdb to between 2017 and 2020). As for the study more broadly: The study examined how the T cell repertoire changed over the course of pregnancy in women with multiple sclerosis.

The library was made by the immunoSEQ multiplex PCR assay. TCRdb's version of the immuneACCESS table is confined to in-frame rearrangements and falls short of the full clone set. An unresolved V gene accounts for under half of the shortfall where checked; the remainder is of unknown origin. Within this sample are tens of thousands of clones, with roughly nine tenths of them counted one time only. The ten largest clonotypes hold more than 1.1% of the sample. Germline trimming amounts to 8 bases on V and 3 bases on J, with 7 as the count of junction bases outside the gene matches. Including cysteine and phenylalanine, the CDR3 has 14 amino acids. The entry retains the CDR3 DNA only, 42 bases that are in frame from base 1. CDR1 is given as LNHDA and CDR2 as SQIVND, both from the germline V gene (reference sequence).

The sequence is built from TRBV19 and TRBJ2-3, with 8 bases aligning to TRBD2. This material consisted of peripheral blood, taken after pregnancy. The TCR sequence derives from a female donor with multiple sclerosis, enrolled in a pregnancy study. The CDR3 here reads CASALAEDTDTQYF. The DNA sequence is given as TGTGCCAGTGCACTAGCGGAAGATACAGATACGCAGTATTTT.